A selection of T cell receptor beta chains follows, all from one sample in a study of vaccination and CD4 T cells after COVID-19. One entry per CDR3 protein, called by TCRdb with MiXCR from the PCR reads. The repertoire holds about 8,800 distinct CDR3 sequences, with about half as singletons. The antigens for these receptors are not known. The sequencing sample was made of CD4+ T cells from blood, cultured in vitro. The receptors were sampled from a human donor in good health. Both conserved end residues are part of each CDR3.

v_call: TRBV27
j_call: TRBJ1-1
cdr3_aa: CASTKTGGTEAFF

v_call: TRBV19
j_call: TRBJ1-1
cdr3_aa: CASSMGTSNTEAFF

v_call: TRBV7-2
j_call: TRBJ2-3
cdr3_aa: CASSSGGGGTDTQYF

v_call: TRBV20-1
j_call: TRBJ2-1
cdr3_aa: CSARPVGTGANEQFF

v_call: TRBV28
j_call: TRBJ1-2
cdr3_aa: CASSSPDFSNYGYTF

v_call: TRBV6-1
j_call: TRBJ1-4
cdr3_aa: CASRSTALGEKLFF

v_call: TRBV20-1
j_call: TRBJ1-2
cdr3_aa: CSARWAGLIGYTF

v_call: TRBV28
j_call: TRBJ1-6
cdr3_aa: CASSLFGQGTYNSPLHF

v_call: TRBV20-1
j_call: TRBJ2-1
cdr3_aa: CSARDPGQTSYNEQFF

v_call: TRBV10-1
j_call: TRBJ1-1
cdr3_aa: CASSDSGNTEAFF

v_call: TRBV6-5
j_call: TRBJ2-1
cdr3_aa: CASSSVGSYNEQFF

v_call: TRBV20-1
j_call: TRBJ2-5
cdr3_aa: CSAINRDRGRETQYF

v_call: TRBV19
j_call: TRBJ1-6
cdr3_aa: CASSAGTGGRNSPLHF

v_call: TRBV20-1
j_call: TRBJ1-1
cdr3_aa: CSAREATGMNTEAFF

v_call: TRBV1
j_call: TRBJ1-5
cdr3_aa: CTSSQDQQGQPQHF

v_call: TRBV7-6
j_call: TRBJ1-2
cdr3_aa: CASSLFQGKSF

v_call: TRBV20-1
j_call: TRBJ2-7
cdr3_aa: CSARTGVGYEQYF

v_call: TRBV30
j_call: TRBJ1-6
cdr3_aa: CACPEKQGKTSPLHF

v_call: TRBV7-9
j_call: TRBJ2-1
cdr3_aa: CAITSGDSYNEQFF

v_call: TRBV4-1
j_call: TRBJ2-1
cdr3_aa: CASSQEGGGSSYNEQFF

v_call: TRBV6-5
j_call: TRBJ1-2
cdr3_aa: CASSYDRRYGYTF

v_call: TRBV10-3
j_call: TRBJ2-5
cdr3_aa: CAIRGAQETQYF

v_call: TRBV7-2
j_call: TRBJ1-2
cdr3_aa: CASSLEGAIVGYTF

v_call: TRBV5-1
j_call: TRBJ1-1
cdr3_aa: CASSLSGKNTEAFF

v_call: TRBV19
j_call: TRBJ1-1
cdr3_aa: CATGRGKGTEAFF

v_call: TRBV19
j_call: TRBJ2-7
cdr3_aa: CASSIGSYPGYEQYF

v_call: TRBV7-2
j_call: TRBJ1-2
cdr3_aa: CASSLEGDRVRGYTF

v_call: TRBV15
j_call: TRBJ2-4
cdr3_aa: CATSTRTGINIQYF

v_call: TRBV5-1
j_call: TRBJ2-2
cdr3_aa: CASSSLGDTGELFF

v_call: TRBV19
j_call: TRBJ2-7
cdr3_aa: CASSSRQVVSYEQYF

v_call: TRBV11-2
j_call: TRBJ1-2
cdr3_aa: CASSFNPHNYGYTF

v_call: TRBV6-5
j_call: TRBJ2-7
cdr3_aa: CASSYSGAYEQYF

v_call: TRBV27
j_call: TRBJ2-3
cdr3_aa: CASRPERGGRADTQYF

v_call: TRBV5-4
j_call: TRBJ2-1
cdr3_aa: CASSPAGQREGHEQFF

v_call: TRBV30
j_call: TRBJ2-1
cdr3_aa: CASGGRVNEQFF

v_call: TRBV7-6
j_call: TRBJ2-1
cdr3_aa: CASSNRRDEQFF

v_call: TRBV2
j_call: TRBJ2-7
cdr3_aa: CASSVGQGLTYEQYF

v_call: TRBV7-2
j_call: TRBJ2-2
cdr3_aa: CASSPITGGPGELFF

v_call: TRBV6-1
j_call: TRBJ2-6
cdr3_aa: CASSAMSSGANVLTF

v_call: TRBV20-1
j_call: TRBJ2-2
cdr3_aa: CSARDQGTSGGAGELFF

v_call: TRBV7-9
j_call: TRBJ1-5
cdr3_aa: CASSLIRGGVNQPQHF

v_call: TRBV7-2
j_call: TRBJ1-1
cdr3_aa: CASRYRGYTEAFF

v_call: TRBV20-1
j_call: TRBJ2-6
cdr3_aa: CSAQPPYTSGANVLTF

v_call: TRBV6-1
j_call: TRBJ2-3
cdr3_aa: CASSERADTQYF

v_call: TRBV6-5
j_call: TRBJ1-2
cdr3_aa: CASSYSNRIIGNYGYTF

v_call: TRBV7-9
j_call: TRBJ2-1
cdr3_aa: CASSSTSGGAYEQFF

v_call: TRBV11-3
j_call: TRBJ2-5
cdr3_aa: CASSLGGGASETQYF

v_call: TRBV7-9
j_call: TRBJ1-1
cdr3_aa: CASSGFGTEAFF

v_call: TRBV20-1
j_call: TRBJ2-1
cdr3_aa: CSARARVGSLGEQFF

v_call: TRBV11-2
j_call: TRBJ1-2
cdr3_aa: CASSPAHVGQAQHGYTF

v_call: TRBV20-1
j_call: TRBJ1-5
cdr3_aa: CSAETGSGQPQHF

v_call: TRBV19
j_call: TRBJ1-6
cdr3_aa: CASSPDRGSSYNSPLHF

v_call: TRBV6-1
j_call: NA
cdr3_aa: CASTPARTGRPEQYF

v_call: TRBV30
j_call: TRBJ2-5
cdr3_aa: CAWSVLETQYF

v_call: TRBV20-1
j_call: TRBJ1-6
cdr3_aa: CSAPQGISYNSPLHF

v_call: TRBV6-1
j_call: TRBJ1-2
cdr3_aa: CASSEAPAGYTF

v_call: TRBV7-9
j_call: TRBJ1-2
cdr3_aa: CASSSGTGVNYGYTF

v_call: TRBV30
j_call: TRBJ2-7
cdr3_aa: CAWKSHFYEQYF

v_call: TRBV29-1
j_call: TRBJ1-1
cdr3_aa: CSVEAGGEEAFF

v_call: TRBV7-2
j_call: TRBJ1-1
cdr3_aa: CASSLGQVNTEAFF